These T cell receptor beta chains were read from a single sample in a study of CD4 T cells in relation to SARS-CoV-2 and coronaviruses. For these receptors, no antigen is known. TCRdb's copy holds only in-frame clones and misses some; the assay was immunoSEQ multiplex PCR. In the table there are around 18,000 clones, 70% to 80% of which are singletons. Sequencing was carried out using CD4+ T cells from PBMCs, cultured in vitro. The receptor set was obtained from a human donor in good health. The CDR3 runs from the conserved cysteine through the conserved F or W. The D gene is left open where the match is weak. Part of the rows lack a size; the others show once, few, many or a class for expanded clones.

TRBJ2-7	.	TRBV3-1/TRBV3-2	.	TGTGCCAGCAGCCGTAGCGCCGTCGAGCAGTACTTC	CASSRSAVEQYF
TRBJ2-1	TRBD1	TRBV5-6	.	TGTGCCAGCAGCCCGACAGGGTTCGACAATGAGCAGTTCTTC	CASSPTGFDNEQFF
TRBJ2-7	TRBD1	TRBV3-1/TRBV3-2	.	TGTGCCAGCAGTCGACAGGGCTACGAGCAGTACTTC	CASSRQGYEQYF
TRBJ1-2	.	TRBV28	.	TGTGCCAGCAGCAACATTAACTATGGCTACACCTTC	CASSNINYGYTF
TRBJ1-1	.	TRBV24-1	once	TGTGCCACCAGTGATACTCAGAACAGGGAAGGGACTTTCTTT	CATSDTQNREGTFF
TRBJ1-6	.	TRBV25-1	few	TGTGCCAGCAGTGGACAGTATAATTCACCCCTCCACTTT	CASSGQYNSPLHF
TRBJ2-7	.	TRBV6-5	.	TGTGCCAGCAGTTACTCGAGAGGGCAGGGCTACGAGCAGTACTTC	CASSYSRGQGYEQYF
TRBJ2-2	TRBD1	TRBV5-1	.	TGCGCCAGCAGCTTGGCCCGGACAGGGAACACCGGGGAGCTGTTTTTT	CASSLARTGNTGELFF
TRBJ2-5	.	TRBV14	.	TGTGCCAGCAGCCAAGCCGGTCTGGGCCAAGAGACCCAGTACTTC	CASSQAGLGQETQYF
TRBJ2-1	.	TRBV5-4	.	TGTGCCAGCACCCACCGGGACAACTGGAATGAGCAGTTCTTC	CASTHRDNWNEQFF
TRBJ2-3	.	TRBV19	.	TGTGCCAGTAATCGAGACAGCACAGATACGCAGTATTTT	CASNRDSTDTQYF
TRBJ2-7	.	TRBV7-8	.	TGTGCCAGCAGCCGGGACGGAAGTAACTACGAGCAGTACTTC	CASSRDGSNYEQYF
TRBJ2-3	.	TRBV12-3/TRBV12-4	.	TGTGCCAGCAGTTTAAACACAGATACGCAGTATTTT	CASSLNTDTQYF
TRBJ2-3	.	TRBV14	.	TGTGCCAGCAGCCTCCAATCGTCCGGAGATACGCAGTATTTT	CASSLQSSGDTQYF
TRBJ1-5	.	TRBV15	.	TGTGCCACCAGCAGAGACAGTAGCAATCAGCCCCAGCATTTT	CATSRDSSNQPQHF
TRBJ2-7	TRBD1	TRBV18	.	TGTGCCAGCTCACCAGGCGACAGGGGACCCTACGAGCAGTACTTC	CASSPGDRGPYEQYF
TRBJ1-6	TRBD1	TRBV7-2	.	TGTGCCAGCAGCCTAGAGGGGGCTCCCAATTCACCCCTCCACTTT	CASSLEGAPNSPLHF
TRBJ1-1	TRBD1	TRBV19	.	TGTGCCAGTAGTGAGACAGGGGCCACTGAAGCTTTCTTT	CASSETGATEAFF
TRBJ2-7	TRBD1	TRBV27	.	TGTGCCAGCAGCCTGACAGGGGTTAACGAGCAGTACTTC	CASSLTGVNEQYF
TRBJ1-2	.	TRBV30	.	TGTGCCTGGAGTGCTTATTTAGCTAACTATGGCTACACCTTC	CAWSAYLANYGYTF
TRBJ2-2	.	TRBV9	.	TGTGCCAGCAGCGTATTCCCAGGGAACACCGGGGAGCTGTTTTTT	CASSVFPGNTGELFF
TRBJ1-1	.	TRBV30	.	TGTGCCTGGAGTGTCTTGAACACTGAAGCTTTCTTT	CAWSVLNTEAFF
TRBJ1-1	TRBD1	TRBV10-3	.	TGTGCCATCAGAGAACAGGGGCTCGGGAACACTGAAGCTTTCTTT	CAIREQGLGNTEAFF
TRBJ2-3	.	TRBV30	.	TGTGCCTGGAGTGCGGGATTGGCAGATACGCAGTATTTT	CAWSAGLADTQYF
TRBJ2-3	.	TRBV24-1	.	TGTGCCACCAGTGACGATAGAGGGGGTTTGTCTTTTGCGCAGTATTTT	CATSDDRGGLSFAQYF
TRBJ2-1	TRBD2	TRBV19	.	TGTGCCAGTAGTAATGGTTTGCCTAGCGGGATCAACAATGAGCAGTTCTTC	CASSNGLPSGINNEQFF
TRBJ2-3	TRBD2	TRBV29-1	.	TGCAGCGTTGCGGCTAGCGGGACTAGCACAGATACGCAGTATTTT	CSVAASGTSTDTQYF
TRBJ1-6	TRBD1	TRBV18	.	TGTGCCAGCTCATCGACGACCCCGACAGGGGGTTCTTCACCCCTCCACTTT	CASSSTTPTGGSSPLHF
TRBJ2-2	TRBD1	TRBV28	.	TGTGCCAGCAGGGGACAGGGGGCGGGCACCGGGGAGCTGTTTTTT	CASRGQGAGTGELFF
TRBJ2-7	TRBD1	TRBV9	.	TGTGCCAGCAGCGTAGCCCCCACCGGGACAGGTTCCTACGAGCAGTACTTC	CASSVAPTGTGSYEQYF
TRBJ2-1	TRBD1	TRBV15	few	TGTGCCACCAGCAAAGACCTGACAGGGGCTCGGAATGAGCAGTTCTTC	CATSKDLTGARNEQFF
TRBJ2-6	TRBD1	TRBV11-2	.	TGTGCCAGCAGCGCTAGGGGACGGGACAGATACTCTGGGGCCAACGTCCTGACTTTC	CASSARGRDRYSGANVLTF
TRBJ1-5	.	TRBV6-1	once	TGTGCCAGCAGTGAAATGGGCGTTAATCAGCCCCAGCATTTT	CASSEMGVNQPQHF
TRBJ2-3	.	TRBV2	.	TGTGCCAGCTCGACTAATCCCTTGAGAACAGATACGCAGTATTTT	CASSTNPLRTDTQYF
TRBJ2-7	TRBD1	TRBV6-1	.	TGTGCCAGCAGTGAGTTGACAGGGGGAGTCTCCGAGCAGTACTTC	CASSELTGGVSEQYF
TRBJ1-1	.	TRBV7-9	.	TGTGCCAGCAGTCGATCGGGGTTTTTGAACACTGAAGCTTTCTTT	CASSRSGFLNTEAFF
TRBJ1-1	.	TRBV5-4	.	TGTGCCAGCAGCTTTGCAGGGAGGAACACTGAAGCTTTCTTT	CASSFAGRNTEAFF
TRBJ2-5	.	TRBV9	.	TGTGCCAGCGGGGGGAACCAAGAGACCCAGTACTTC	CASGGNQETQYF
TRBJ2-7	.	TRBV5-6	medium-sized	TGTGCCAGCAGCTACAGTTACGAGCAGTACTTC	CASSYSYEQYF
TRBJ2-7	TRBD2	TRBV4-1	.	TGCGCCAGCAGCCAGGGGCTAGCGGGACCCTACGAGCAGTACTTC	CASSQGLAGPYEQYF
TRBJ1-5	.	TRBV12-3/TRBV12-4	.	TGTGCCAGCAGACGGGCAGGACAGCCCCAGCATTTT	CASRRAGQPQHF
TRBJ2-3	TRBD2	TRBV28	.	TGTGCCAGCAGGACCGGGACTAGACTAGGGGCAGATACGCAGTATTTT	CASRTGTRLGADTQYF